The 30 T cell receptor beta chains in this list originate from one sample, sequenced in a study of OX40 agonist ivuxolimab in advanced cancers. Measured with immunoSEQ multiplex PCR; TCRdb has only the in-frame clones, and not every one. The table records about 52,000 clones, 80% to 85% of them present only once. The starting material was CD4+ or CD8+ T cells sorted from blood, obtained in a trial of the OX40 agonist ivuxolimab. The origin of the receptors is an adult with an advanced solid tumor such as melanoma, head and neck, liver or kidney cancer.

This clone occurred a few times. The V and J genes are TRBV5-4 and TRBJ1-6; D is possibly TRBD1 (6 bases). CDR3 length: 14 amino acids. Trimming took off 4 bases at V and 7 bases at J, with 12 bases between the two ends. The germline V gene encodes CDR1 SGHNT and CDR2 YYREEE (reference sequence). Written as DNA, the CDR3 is TGTGCCAGCAGCACGGACAGAGGGAATTCACCCCTCCACTTT. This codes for CASSTDRGNSPLHF.

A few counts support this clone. CDR3: CASSQAGQAPWNEQFF. The CDR3 nucleotides read TGCGCCAGCAGCCAAGCCGGACAGGCCCCTTGGAATGAGCAGTTCTTC. The V gene is TRBV4-3, the J gene TRBJ2-1; TRBD1 matches at 7 bases. There are 16 residues in the CDR3. Germline V gene sequence: CDR1 LGHNA, CDR2 YSLEER. Trimming removed 1 base from V and 7 bases from J; junction bases left unmatched: 10.

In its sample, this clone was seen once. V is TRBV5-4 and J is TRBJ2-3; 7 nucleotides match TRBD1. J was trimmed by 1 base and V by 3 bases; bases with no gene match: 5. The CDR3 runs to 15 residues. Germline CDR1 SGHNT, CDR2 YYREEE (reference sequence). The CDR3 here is CASSSPRGRTDTQYF. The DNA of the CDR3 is TGTGCCAGCAGCTCCCCAAGGGGGCGCACAGATACGCAGTATTTT.

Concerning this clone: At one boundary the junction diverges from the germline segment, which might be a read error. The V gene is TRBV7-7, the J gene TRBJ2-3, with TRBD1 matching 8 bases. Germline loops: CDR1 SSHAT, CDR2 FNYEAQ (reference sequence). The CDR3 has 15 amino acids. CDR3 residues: CASSLGTGGADTQYF. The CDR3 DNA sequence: TGTGCTAGCAGCTTAGGTACAGGGGGAGCGGATACGCAGTATTTT.

The CDR3 region is CSAVGGSSTGELFF. The CDR3 DNA follows: TGCAGCGCTGTTGGGGGAAGTTCTACCGGGGAGCTGTTTTTT. V gene TRBV29-1 combines with J gene TRBJ2-2; TRBD1 or TRBD2 may be the D gene (5 bases each). V was cut by 7 bases and J by 5 bases, with 17 bases left in between. The CDR3 covers 14 residues. CDR1 is SQVTM and CDR2 is ANQGSEA in the germline V gene.

This CDR3 reads CASSKLISGANVLTF. CDR3 nucleotides: TGTGCCAGCAGTAAACTAATCTCTGGGGCCAACGTCCTGACTTTC. The V and J genes are TRBV2 and TRBJ2-6; D remains ambiguous. The V and J ends lost 5 bases and 0 bases respectively, with 8 bases between them. The germline gives CDR1 SNHLY, CDR2 FYNNEI. This CDR3 is built from 15 residues.

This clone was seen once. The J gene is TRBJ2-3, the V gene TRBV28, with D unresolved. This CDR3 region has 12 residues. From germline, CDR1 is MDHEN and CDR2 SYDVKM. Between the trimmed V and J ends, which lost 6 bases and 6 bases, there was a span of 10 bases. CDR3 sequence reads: CASSDRPDTQYF. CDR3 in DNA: TGTGCCAGCAGCGACCGCCCCGATACGCAGTATTTT.

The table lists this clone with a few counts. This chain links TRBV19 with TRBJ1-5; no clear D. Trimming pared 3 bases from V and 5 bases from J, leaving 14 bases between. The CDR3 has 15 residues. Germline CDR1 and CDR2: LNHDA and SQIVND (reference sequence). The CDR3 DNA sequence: TGTGCCAGTAGTATGCGGCCTACGGGGTATCAGCCCCAGCATTTT. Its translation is CASSMRPTGYQPQHF.

The CDR3 loop is CAWDRTATNEKLFF. In DNA, the CDR3 is TGTGCCTGGGACCGAACCGCAACTAATGAAAAACTGTTTTTT. The chain employs TRBV30 and TRBJ1-4; D gene uncertain. Germline CDR1 is GTSNPN and CDR2 is SVGIG (reference sequence). V gave up 5 bases and J gave up 0 bases, with 10 bases separating them. CDR3 length equals 14 residues. Supplemented by reference TRBV30 and TRBJ1-4, the full variable domain reads SQTIHQWPATLVQPVGSPLSLECTVEGTSNPNLYWYRQAAGRGLQLLFYSVGIGQISSEVPQNLSASRPQDRQFILSSKKLLLSDSGFYLCAWDRTATNEKLFFGSGTQLSVL.

CDR3 protein: CAIGGGGPQTGNTIYF. CDR3 bases: TGTGCCATCGGGGGCGGGGGACCTCAAACTGGAAACACCATATATTTT. The rearrangement links TRBV10-3 to TRBJ1-3; maybe TRBD1 (6 bases). The CDR3 contains 16 residues. V lost 8 bases, J lost 2 bases, and 19 bases lay in between. Germline loops: CDR1 ENHRY, CDR2 SYGVKD.

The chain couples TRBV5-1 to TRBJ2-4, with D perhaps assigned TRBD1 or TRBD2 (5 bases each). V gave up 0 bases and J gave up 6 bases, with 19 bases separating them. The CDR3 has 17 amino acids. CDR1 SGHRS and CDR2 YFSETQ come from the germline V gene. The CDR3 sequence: CASSLGRLLGRGNIQYF. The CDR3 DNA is TGCGCCAGCAGCTTGGGTCGACTCCTGGGACGAGGAAACATTCAGTACTTC.

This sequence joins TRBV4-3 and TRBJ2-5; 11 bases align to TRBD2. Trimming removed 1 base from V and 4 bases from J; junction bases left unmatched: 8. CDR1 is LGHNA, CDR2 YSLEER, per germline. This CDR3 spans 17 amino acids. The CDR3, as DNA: TGCGCCAGCAGCCAAGCCTTAGCGGGGGGGCTAGGAGAGACCCAGTACTTC. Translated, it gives CASSQALAGGLGETQYF.

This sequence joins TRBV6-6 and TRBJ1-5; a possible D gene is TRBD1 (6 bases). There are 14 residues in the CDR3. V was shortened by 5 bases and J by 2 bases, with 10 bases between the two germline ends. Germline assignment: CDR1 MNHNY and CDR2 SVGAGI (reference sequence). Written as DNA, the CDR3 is TGTGCCAGCAGTCACAGGGCGGGCAATCAGCCCCAGCATTTT. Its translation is CASSHRAGNQPQHF.

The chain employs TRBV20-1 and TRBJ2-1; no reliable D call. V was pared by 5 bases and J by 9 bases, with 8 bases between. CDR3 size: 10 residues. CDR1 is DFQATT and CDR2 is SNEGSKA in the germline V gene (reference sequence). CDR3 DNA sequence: TGCAGTGCTGCTTTAGGTGAGCAGTTCTTC. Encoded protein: CSAALGEQFF.

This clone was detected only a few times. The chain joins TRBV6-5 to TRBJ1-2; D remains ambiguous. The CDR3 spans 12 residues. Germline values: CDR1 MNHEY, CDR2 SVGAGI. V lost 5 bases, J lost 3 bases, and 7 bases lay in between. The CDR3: CASSEMDYGYTF. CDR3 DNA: TGTGCCAGCAGTGAGATGGACTATGGCTACACCTTC.

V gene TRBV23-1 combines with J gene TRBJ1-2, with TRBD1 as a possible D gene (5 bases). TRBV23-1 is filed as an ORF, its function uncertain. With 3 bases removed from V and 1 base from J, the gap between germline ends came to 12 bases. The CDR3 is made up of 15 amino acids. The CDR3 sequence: CASSQNGAVNYGYTF. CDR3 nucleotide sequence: TGCGCCAGCAGTCAGAACGGGGCGGTTAACTATGGCTACACCTTC.

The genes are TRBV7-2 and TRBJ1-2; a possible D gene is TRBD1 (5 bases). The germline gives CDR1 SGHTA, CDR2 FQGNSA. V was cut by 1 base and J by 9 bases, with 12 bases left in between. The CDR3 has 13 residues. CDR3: CASSLDKWGSYTF. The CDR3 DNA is TGTGCCAGCAGCTTAGATAAGTGGGGCAGCTACACCTTC.

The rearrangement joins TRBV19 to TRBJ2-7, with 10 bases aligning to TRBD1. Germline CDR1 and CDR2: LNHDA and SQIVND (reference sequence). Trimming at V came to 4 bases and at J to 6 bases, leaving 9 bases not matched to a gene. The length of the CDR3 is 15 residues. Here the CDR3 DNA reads TGTGCCAGTAGTACACAATCCGGGACAGGGGCCGAGCAGTACTTC. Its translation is CASSTQSGTGAEQYF.

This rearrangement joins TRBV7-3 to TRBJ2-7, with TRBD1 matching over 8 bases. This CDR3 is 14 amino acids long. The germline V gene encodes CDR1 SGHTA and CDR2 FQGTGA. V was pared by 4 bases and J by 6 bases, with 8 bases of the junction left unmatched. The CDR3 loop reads CASSSGQVDAEQYF. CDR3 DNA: TGTGCCAGCAGCTCGGGACAGGTAGACGCCGAGCAGTACTTC.

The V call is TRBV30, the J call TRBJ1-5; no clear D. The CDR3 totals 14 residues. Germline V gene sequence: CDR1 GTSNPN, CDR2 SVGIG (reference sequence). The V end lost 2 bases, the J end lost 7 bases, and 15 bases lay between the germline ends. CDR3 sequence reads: CAWSKEEGKQPQHF. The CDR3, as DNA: TGTGCCTGGAGTAAAGAGGAGGGTAAGCAGCCCCAGCATTTT.

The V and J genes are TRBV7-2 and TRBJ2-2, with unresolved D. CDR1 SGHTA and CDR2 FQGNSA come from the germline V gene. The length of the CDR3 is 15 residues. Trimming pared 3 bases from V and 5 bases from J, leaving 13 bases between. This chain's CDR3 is CASSLFESGTGELFF. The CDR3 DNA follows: TGTGCCAGCAGCTTGTTTGAGTCAGGAACCGGGGAGCTGTTTTTT.

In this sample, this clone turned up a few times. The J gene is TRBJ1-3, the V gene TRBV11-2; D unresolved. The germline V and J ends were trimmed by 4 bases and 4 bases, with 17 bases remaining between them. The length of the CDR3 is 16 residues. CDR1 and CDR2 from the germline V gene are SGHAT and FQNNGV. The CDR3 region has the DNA TGTGCCAGCAGCTGGGGTGTGAGGGCGCGGGGAAACACCATATATTTT. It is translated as CASSWGVRARGNTIYF.

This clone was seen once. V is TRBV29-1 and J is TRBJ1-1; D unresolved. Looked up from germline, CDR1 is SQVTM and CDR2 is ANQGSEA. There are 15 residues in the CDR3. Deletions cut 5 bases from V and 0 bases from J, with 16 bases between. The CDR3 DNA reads TGCAGCGTTCACAATATGCATGCGGTGAACACTGAAGCTTTCTTT. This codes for CSVHNMHAVNTEAFF.

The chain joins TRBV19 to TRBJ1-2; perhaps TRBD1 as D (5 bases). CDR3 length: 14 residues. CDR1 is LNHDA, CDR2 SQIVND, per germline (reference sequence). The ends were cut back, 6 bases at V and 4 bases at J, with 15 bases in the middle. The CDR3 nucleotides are TGTGCCAGTAGCCGGGGGGAGAAAATCTATGGCTACACCTTC. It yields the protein CASSRGEKIYGYTF.

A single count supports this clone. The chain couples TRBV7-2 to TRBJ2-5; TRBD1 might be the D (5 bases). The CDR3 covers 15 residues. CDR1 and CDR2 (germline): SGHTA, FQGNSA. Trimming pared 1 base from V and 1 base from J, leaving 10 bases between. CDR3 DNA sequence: TGTGCCAGCAGCTTAGGGGGCGCGGCCCAAGAGACCCAGTACTTC. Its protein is CASSLGGAAQETQYF.

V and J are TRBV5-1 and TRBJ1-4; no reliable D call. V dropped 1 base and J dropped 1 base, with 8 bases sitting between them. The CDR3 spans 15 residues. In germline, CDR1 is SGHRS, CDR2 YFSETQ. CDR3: CASSLSGITNEKLFF. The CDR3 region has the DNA TGCGCCAGCAGCTTGAGCGGGATAACTAATGAAAAACTGTTTTTT. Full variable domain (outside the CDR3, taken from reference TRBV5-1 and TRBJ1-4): KAGVTQTPRYLIKTRGQQVTLSCSPISGHRSVSWYQQTPGQGLQFLFEYFSETQRNKGNFPGRFSGRQFSNSRSEMNVSTLELGDSALYLCASSLSGITNEKLFFGSGTQLSVL.

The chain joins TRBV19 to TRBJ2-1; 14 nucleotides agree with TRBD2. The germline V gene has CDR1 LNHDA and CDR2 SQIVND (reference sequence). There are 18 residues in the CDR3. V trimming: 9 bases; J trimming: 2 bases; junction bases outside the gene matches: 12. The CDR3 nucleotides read TGTGCCAGCCGACTGACTAGCGGGGGGGCAGGGGCCTACAATGAGCAGTTCTTC. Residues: CASRLTSGGAGAYNEQFF.

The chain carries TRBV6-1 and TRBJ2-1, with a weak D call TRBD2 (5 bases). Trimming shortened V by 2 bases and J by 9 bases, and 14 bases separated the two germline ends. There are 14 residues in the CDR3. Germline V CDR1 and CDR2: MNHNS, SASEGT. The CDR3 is CASSEYRLASEQFF. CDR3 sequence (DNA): TGTGCCAGCAGTGAATATCGGCTAGCTAGTGAGCAGTTCTTC.

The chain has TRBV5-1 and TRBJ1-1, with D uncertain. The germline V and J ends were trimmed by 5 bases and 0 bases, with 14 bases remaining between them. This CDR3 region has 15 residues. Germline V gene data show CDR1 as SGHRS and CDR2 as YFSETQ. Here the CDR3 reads CASRAPGSMNTEAFF. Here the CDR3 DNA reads TGCGCCAGCAGAGCCCCTGGCAGCATGAACACTGAAGCTTTCTTT.

For the CDR3, the DNA is TGTGCCAGCTCAATCCAGCGGAATGAGCAGTTCTTC. Protein: CASSIQRNEQFF. This rearrangement joins TRBV18 to TRBJ2-1; D may be TRBD2 (5 bases). Trimming took off 5 bases at V and 7 bases at J, with 9 bases between the two ends. Germline V lookup: CDR1 KGHSH, CDR2 LQKENI. This CDR3 is 12 amino acids long.